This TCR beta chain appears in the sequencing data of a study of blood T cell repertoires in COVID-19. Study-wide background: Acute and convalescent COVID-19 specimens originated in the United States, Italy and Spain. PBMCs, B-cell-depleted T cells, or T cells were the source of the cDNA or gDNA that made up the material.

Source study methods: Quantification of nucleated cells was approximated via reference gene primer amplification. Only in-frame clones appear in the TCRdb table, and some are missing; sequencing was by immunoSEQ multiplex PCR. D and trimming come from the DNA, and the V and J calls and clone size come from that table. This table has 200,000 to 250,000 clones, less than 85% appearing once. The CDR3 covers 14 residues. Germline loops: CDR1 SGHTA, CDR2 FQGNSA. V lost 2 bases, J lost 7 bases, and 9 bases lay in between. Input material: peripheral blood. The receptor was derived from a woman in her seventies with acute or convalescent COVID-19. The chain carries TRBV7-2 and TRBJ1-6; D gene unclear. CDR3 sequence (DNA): TGTGCCAGCAGCTTACCCGGGAACAATTCACCCCTCCACTTT. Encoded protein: CASSLPGNNSPLHF. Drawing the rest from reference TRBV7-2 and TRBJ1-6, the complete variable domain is GAGVSQSPSNKVTEKGKDVELRCDPISGHTALYWYRQSLGQGLEFLIYFQGNSAPDKSGLPSDRFSAERTGGSVSTLTIQRTQQEDSAVYLCASSLPGNNSPLHFGNGTRLTVT.